A single T cell receptor (beta chain) is shown here with its context. Its specificity is unknown. Deep was the level at which the assay was run. Profiled with immunoSEQ multiplex PCR; TCRdb holds only in-frame clones, not every one. In the table there are some 89,000 clones, under 70% of which are singletons. This sample is part of a study of shared clonotypes between healthy human individuals. Study-level results: Represented genetic and exposure-history diversity was restricted by having few donors.

Trimming took off 1 base at V and 9 bases at J, with 16 bases between the two ends. The germline V gene encodes CDR1 MNHEY and CDR2 SVGAGI. The CDR3 extends over 15 amino acids. The receptor's source is a man in his thirties or forties in good health. Sequenced input: memory CD8+ T cells sorted from blood. Subset given: CD45RO+ cells pooled with CCR7-negative TemRA cells. The chain employs TRBV6-5 and TRBJ2-1, with D possibly matching TRBD2 (6 bases). The DNA of the CDR3 is TGTGCCAGCAGTTACTACCGGGGCGGGGCTGGTGAGCAGTTCTTC. Its protein is CASSYYRGGAGEQFF.